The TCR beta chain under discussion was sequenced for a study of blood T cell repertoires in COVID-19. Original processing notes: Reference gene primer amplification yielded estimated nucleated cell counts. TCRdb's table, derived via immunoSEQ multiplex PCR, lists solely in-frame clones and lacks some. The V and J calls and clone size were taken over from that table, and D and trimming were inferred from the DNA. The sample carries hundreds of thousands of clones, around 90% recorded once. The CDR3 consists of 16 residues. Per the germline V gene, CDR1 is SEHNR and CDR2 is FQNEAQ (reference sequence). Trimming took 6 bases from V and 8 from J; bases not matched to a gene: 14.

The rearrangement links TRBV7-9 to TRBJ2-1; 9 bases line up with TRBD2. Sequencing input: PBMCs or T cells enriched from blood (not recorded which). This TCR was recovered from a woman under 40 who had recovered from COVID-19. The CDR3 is CASRPTPGLAPDEQFF. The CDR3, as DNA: TGTGCCAGCAGACCCACCCCCGGACTAGCGCCCGATGAGCAGTTCTTC.